This entry features one TCR beta chain sequence. Antigen unknown. The entry originates in a study of T cell responses to AZD1222 COVID-19 vaccine. About the study: Pooled samples include second doses given at about 4 or 12 weeks.

The trim removed 4 bases at V and 0 bases at J, leaving 14 bases unmatched. This CDR3 is built from 18 residues. Germline V CDR1 and CDR2: PRHDT, FYEKMQ (reference sequence). Data came from immunoSEQ multiplex PCR; TCRdb stores just in-frame clones and leaves some out. The top ten hold about 12% of the sample, which has approximately 120,000 clones, more than 75% seen once. Study-wide results and limits: It was only a handful of AZD1222 recipients who were seropositive at baseline.

Sequenced material: peripheral blood, taken on day 0 of AZD1222 vaccination. This chain connects TRBV13 to TRBJ1-2, with 7 bases aligning to TRBD1. The TCR comes from an adult in good health. CDR3 nucleotide sequence: TGTGCCAGCAGCTCCACTTCGGCCAGGGGGGTGTCTAACTATGGCTACACCTTC. Translation gives CASSSTSARGVSNYGYTF.